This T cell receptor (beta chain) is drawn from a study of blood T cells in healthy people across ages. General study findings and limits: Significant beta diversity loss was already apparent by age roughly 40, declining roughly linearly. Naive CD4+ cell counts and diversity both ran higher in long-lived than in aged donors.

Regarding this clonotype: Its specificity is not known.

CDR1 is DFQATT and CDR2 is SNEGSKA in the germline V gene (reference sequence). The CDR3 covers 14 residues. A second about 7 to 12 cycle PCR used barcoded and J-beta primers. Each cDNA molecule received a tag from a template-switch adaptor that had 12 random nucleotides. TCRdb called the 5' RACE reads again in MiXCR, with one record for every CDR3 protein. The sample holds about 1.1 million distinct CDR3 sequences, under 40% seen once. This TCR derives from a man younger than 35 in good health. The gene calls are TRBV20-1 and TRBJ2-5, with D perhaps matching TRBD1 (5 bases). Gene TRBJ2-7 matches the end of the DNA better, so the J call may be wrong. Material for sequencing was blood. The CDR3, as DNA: TGCAGTGCTAGAGACAGGGATGGCCCATACGAGCAGTACTTC. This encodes CSARDRDGPYEQYF.